Presented here are 13 T cell receptor beta chains from one specimen sequenced in a study of T cells in Graves' hyperthyroidism and ophthalmopathy. Researchers amplified the TCR beta CDR3 regions from RNA transcripts. A first-round RT-PCR of the TCR CDR3 used the HTBI primer set. From the multiplex PCR reads, TCRdb called clonotypes with MiXCR, one entry per CDR3 protein. This sample has approximately 400,000 distinct CDR3 sequences; 20% to 25% occur once, and the top ten carry around 70%. Material for sequencing was blood. These receptors were taken from a man aged 45-60 years with Graves' hyperthyroidism.

The genes are TRBV20-1 and TRBJ1-5; D gene uncertain. V shed 4 bases and J shed 3 bases, with 10 bases lying between them. The CDR3 runs to 13 residues. The germline V gene has CDR1 DFQATT and CDR2 SNEGSKA (reference sequence). CDR3: CSATATVNQPQHF. Here the CDR3 DNA reads TGCAGTGCTACCGCGACGGTCAATCAGCCCCAGCATTTT.

This chain uses TRBV10-3 with TRBJ2-1; 9 bases map to TRBD1. V lost 2 bases and J lost 8; bases outside the gene matches: 4. There are 14 residues in the CDR3. CDR1 is ENHRY, CDR2 SYGVKD, per germline. CDR3 sequence reads: CAISEPGQGDEQFF. The CDR3 coding sequence is TGTGCCATCAGTGAGCCGGGACAGGGCGATGAGCAGTTCTTC.

This clonotype was detected only a few times. The chain employs TRBV20-1 and TRBJ2-1; 9 nucleotides agree with TRBD1. V lost 6 bases, J lost 8 bases, and 8 bases stayed unmatched. The CDR3 length is 13 residues. Germline V gene lookup returns CDR1 DFQATT and CDR2 SNEGSKA (reference sequence). The CDR3: CSAPGQGSHEQFF. CDR3 DNA sequence: TGCAGTGCCCCGGGACAGGGCAGTCATGAGCAGTTCTTC.

The gene calls are TRBV20-1 and TRBJ2-1, with 14 bases that match TRBD2. CDR3 size: 19 residues. Losses at the gene ends were 5 bases for V and 2 bases for J; bases not matched to a gene: 14. Germline lookup yields CDR1 DFQATT and CDR2 SNEGSKA (reference sequence). DNA for the CDR3: TGCAGTGCTCCTTATACCGGGACTAGCGGGAGCCTCACCTACAATGAGCAGTTCTTC. Translating gives CSAPYTGTSGSLTYNEQFF.

The chain is built from TRBV11-3 and TRBJ1-4, with D unresolved. The CDR3 is 15 amino acids. Between the trimmed V and J ends, which lost 5 bases and 4 bases, there was a span of 14 bases. Germline V gene sequence: CDR1 SGHNT, CDR2 YENEEA. The CDR3 DNA is TGTGCCAGCAGCCTCACTCGGGGAAATAATGAAAAACTGTTTTTT. It translates to CASSLTRGNNEKLFF.

The chain recombines TRBV20-1 with TRBJ2-1; weak D call: TRBD2 (5 bases). This CDR3 region has 15 residues. V was pared by 0 bases and J by 4 bases, with 13 bases between. Looked up from germline, CDR1 is DFQATT and CDR2 is SNEGSKA (reference sequence). The CDR3 coding sequence is TGCAGTGCTAGAGAGGACTCCCTCGTTTACAATGAGCAGTTCTTC. Its translation: CSAREDSLVYNEQFF.

This chain uses TRBV27 with TRBJ2-1, with D unclear. V lost 5 bases and J 8 bases, leaving 7 bases between the germline ends. Germline V gene data show CDR1 as MNHEY and CDR2 as SMNVEV (reference sequence). The CDR3 is made up of 11 amino acids. CDR3 sequence (DNA): TGTGCCAGCAGTAATCGGTATGAGCAGTTCTTC. Its translation: CASSNRYEQFF.

The chain uses TRBV27 and TRBJ1-1; a possible D gene is TRBD1 (6 bases). The CDR3 spans 15 residues. CDR1 is MNHEY and CDR2 is SMNVEV in the germline V gene (reference sequence). The V gene lost 10 bases and the J gene lost 2 bases, with 20 bases spanning the gap. The CDR3 loop is CATIRDKTINTEAFF. The CDR3 bases are TGTGCCACCATTAGGGACAAGACAATCAACACTGAAGCTTTCTTT.

The chain carries TRBV7-2 and TRBJ1-5; 7 bases agree with TRBD1. Looked up from germline, CDR1 is SGHTA and CDR2 is FQGNSA. Trimming took 4 bases from V and 6 from J; bases not matched to a gene: 12. This CDR3 spans 16 amino acids. This CDR3 is CASSSSGRQGRQPQHF. The CDR3 DNA reads TGTGCCAGCAGCTCATCGGGAAGACAGGGTCGTCAGCCCCAGCATTTT.

This clonotype was observed a handful of times. The genes are TRBV2 and TRBJ2-7, with D tentatively TRBD2 (6 bases). There are 15 residues in the CDR3. The germline V gene encodes CDR1 SNHLY and CDR2 FYNNEI. Trimming removed 6 bases from V and 0 bases from J, with 15 bases in between. The chain's CDR3 is CASSQAAGPSYEQYF. In DNA, the CDR3 is TGTGCCAGCAGCCAAGCAGCGGGCCCCTCCTACGAGCAGTACTTC.

This clonotype was counted many times. The CDR3 sequence: CASSFDSVTDTQYF. DNA for the CDR3: TGTGCCAGCAGCTTCGACAGCGTCACAGATACGCAGTATTTT. This chain joins TRBV5-8 and TRBJ2-3; a weak D match, TRBD1 (5 bases). The CDR3 spans 14 residues. Trimming took off 2 bases at V and 2 bases at J, with 9 bases between the two ends. Germline CDR1 is SGHTS and CDR2 is YDEGEE. Using reference TRBV5-8 and TRBJ2-3 for the parts outside the CDR3, the full variable domain is EAGVTQSPTHLIKTRGQQATLRCSPISGHTSVYWYQQALGLGLQFLLWYDEGEERNRGNFPPRFSGRQFPNYSSELNVNALELEDSALYLCASSFDSVTDTQYFGPGTRLTVL.

J is TRBJ1-1 and V is TRBV9, with D uncertain. CDR3 length: 13 amino acids. Germline V CDR1 and CDR2: SGDLS, YYNGEE. V gave up 7 bases and J gave up 8 bases, with 18 bases separating them. The CDR3 sequence: CASGNGDSHEAFF. The DNA for the CDR3 is TGTGCCAGCGGTAATGGCGATTCCCACGAAGCTTTCTTT.

This clonotype was picked up many times. The chain recombines TRBV3-1 with TRBJ2-7; 9 bases fit TRBD2. J lost 6 bases, V lost 6 bases, and 12 bases had no gene match. The CDR3 runs to 15 residues. The V gene's germline CDR1 is LGHDT and CDR2 YNNKEL (reference sequence). The DNA of the CDR3 is TGTGCCAGCAGTCATCAGGCTAGCGGGATTGGCGAGCAGTACTTC. This encodes CASSHQASGIGEQYF.